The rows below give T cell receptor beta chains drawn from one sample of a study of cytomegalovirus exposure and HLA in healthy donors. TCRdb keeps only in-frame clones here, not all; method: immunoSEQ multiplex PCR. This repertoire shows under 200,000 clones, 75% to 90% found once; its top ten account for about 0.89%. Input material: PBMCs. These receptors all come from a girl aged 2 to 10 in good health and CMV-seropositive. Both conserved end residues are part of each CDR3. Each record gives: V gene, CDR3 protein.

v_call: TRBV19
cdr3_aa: CASSPRGGHNEQFF

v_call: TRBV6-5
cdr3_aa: CASSSGQGAEGYGYTF

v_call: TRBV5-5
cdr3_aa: CASSLAHGANTEAFF

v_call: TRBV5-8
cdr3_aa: CASSFSGRAADTQYF

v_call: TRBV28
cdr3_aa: CASQLPGQNTGELFF

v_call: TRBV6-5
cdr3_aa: CASSFKRGDTQYF

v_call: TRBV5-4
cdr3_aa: CASSPSGGSSYNEQFF

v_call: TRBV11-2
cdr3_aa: CASSPSAAASYNEQFF

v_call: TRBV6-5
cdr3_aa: CASSYSGEAEAFF

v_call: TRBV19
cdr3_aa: CASSRNSRGSYEQYF

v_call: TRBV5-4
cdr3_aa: CASRTTLAGGANVLTF

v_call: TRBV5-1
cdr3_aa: CASSPSSGANVLTF

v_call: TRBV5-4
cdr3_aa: CASSAGTSGTYEQYF

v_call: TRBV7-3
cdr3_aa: CASSPPGLAGGPYNEQFF

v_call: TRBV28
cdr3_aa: CASRQQGAASTEAFF

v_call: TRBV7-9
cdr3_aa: CASSPTSYEQYF

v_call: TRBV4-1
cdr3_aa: CASSRGRRDNEQFF

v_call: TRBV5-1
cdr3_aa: CASSLPGVRGYTF

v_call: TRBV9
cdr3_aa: CASNGKREGYTF

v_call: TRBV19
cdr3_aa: CASSIVGTGVNEQFF

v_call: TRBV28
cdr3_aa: CASSLWTVSNQPQHF

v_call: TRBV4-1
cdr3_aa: CASSQVGNTEAFF

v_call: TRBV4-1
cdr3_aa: CASSQEGGQAGTEAFF

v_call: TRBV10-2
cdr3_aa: CASGGLAGVNEQFF

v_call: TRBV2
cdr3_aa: CASSENVGSYGYTF

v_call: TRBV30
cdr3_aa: CAWRSGLNTDTQYF

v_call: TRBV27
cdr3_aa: CASSLRSAGTQYF

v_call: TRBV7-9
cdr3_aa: CASSIRGVIGYTF

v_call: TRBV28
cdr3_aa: CASSLQGSANEKLFF

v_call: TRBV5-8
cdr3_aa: CASSLASIIGYEQYF

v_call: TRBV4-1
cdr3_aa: CASSLSGGGYSNQPQHF

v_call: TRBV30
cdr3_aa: CAWSPGHTHTF

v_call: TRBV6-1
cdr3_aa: CASEDFYGYTF

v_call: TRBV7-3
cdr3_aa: CASSFGQAYSPLHF

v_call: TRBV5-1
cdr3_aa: CASSLTSGSSYEQYF

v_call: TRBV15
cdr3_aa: CATSRTILSAPLYEQYF

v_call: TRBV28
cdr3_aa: CASSLRTSGRGYTF

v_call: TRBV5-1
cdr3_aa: CASSPYHTGTGGKEQYF

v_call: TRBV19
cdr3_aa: CASRMAGGPDTQYF

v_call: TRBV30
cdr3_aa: CAWRILAGDTQYF

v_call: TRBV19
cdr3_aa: CATGLAGGPEEQYF

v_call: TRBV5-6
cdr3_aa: CASSSPPGVGGEETQYF

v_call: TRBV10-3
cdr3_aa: CAIFSGSLTDTQYF

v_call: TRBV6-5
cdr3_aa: CASSRTLDMNTEAFF

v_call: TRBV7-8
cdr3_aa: CASSEGLAGVGTLYNEQFF

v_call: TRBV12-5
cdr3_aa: CASVRETSTDTQYF

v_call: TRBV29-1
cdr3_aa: CSVEASGDSKRPSTLIEETQYF